This TCR beta chain was observed in a study of beta chain features in type 1 diabetes (dated by TCRdb to about 2018). Study-level background: Mean age, gender distribution, total cell number and subset yield were not different between patients and healthy donors. In the study, TCRB repertoires of sorted circulating CD4+ T cell subsets from recently diagnosed type 1 diabetes patients were compared with those of matched healthy donors. Naive and central memory subsets were obtained from all 30 or so donors, but regulatory and stem cell-like memory subsets were isolated from only 8 patients and roughly eight healthy donors. A total of 85 million to 140 million sorted cells were examined across all samples, and the number of cells per subset was strongly correlated with RNA yield. Results the study describes overall, beyond this receptor: Naive, central memory and regulatory TCRB repertoires appeared to be more similar among patients than among healthy donors. PCR may preferentially amplify shorter templates, but because patient and control samples were amplified and corrected together, any resulting skew would affect both groups equally. Sequencing cDNA rather than genomic DNA could over-represent highly expressing activated cells, although activation and CD3 levels did not differ between groups. Type 1 diabetes patients showed a moderate but significant shortening of TCRB CDR3 length in all four CD4+ subsets. At VDJ recombination sites, patients with type 1 diabetes made fewer insertions and deleted more nucleotides, a pattern implying thymic rearrangement abnormalities. Because small numbers of individuals were included in the HLA sub-analyses, any influence of HLA type on TCRB rearrangement was left unresolved.

Taken from cysteine to phenylalanine, the CDR3 has 14 residues. Only the CDR3 DNA is retained, 42 bases long and in frame from the first base. The germline V gene specifies SQVTM as CDR1 and ANQGSEA as CDR2. V lost 4 bases and J lost 6 bases, and the count of bases not matched to a germline gene is 9. A word on this clone: The antigen this receptor binds is unknown. Base qualities were left out, and no much larger clone turns up one base away.

Each donor gave one peripheral blood draw, averaging roughly 0.11 L, which was collected into heparinised tubes. A BD FACSAria II was used to sort naive, central memory, regulatory and stem cell-like memory CD4+ T cells with a panel that included CD45RO, CCR7, CD25, CD127, CD95 and CD27. All sorted populations exceeded 95% purity. PBMCs were separated immediately by Lymphoprep density gradient centrifugation and were stained directly, without being cultured. Samples were stained and sorted in pairs, with one healthy donor and one patient per experiment, so that batch effects were minimized. All of the isolated RNA was reverse transcribed with the High Capacity cDNA Reverse Transcription Kit, so expressed TCRB transcripts were sequenced. Deep immunoSEQ sequencing was applied to naive, central memory and regulatory T cell samples, giving an average of roughly 3.3 million total reads per sample. After sorted cells were lysed in RLT buffer, RNA was extracted with DNase-treated RNeasy Micro or Mini kits, with the choice depending on cell number. To prevent cross-contamination, every cell subset was processed on its own, while patient and healthy donor samples were processed together. TCRB sequences were amplified from cDNA with the immunoSEQ multiplex PCR, producing 87-bp fragments spanning the CDR3 region. Amplicons were sequenced on the Illumina HiSeq platform. The original methods were these. Synthetic template baselines were used to correct PCR bias computationally, reads within Hamming distance 2 were collapsed, and singletons that could not be merged were discarded. Reads were aligned to IMGT to assign V, D and J genes, CDR3 length, and insertions or deletions at six rearrangement sites. Within each subset, clonotype counts were normalized to the number of sorted cells before true diversity and Gini coefficients were calculated with the tcR R package. The overlap coefficient, calculated on TCRB nucleotide sequences, was used to measure repertoire sharing. Out-of-frame TCRB sequences from naive cells were analyzed to stand in for the pre-selection repertoire. The clones in this table, taken by TCRdb from immuneACCESS, are in-frame only. Not every clone is retained; where verified, under half of the shortfall comes from an unresolved V gene, and the cause of the rest is unknown. V and J calls and clone size are as listed in that table; D and trimming were resolved from the DNA. This sample lists under 450,000 clones; about 15% were detected once. The leading ten clones occupy 0.019% of the sample.

The sample comprised naive CD4+ T cells from blood. The cell subset or site label for this specimen denotes: true naive CD4+ T cells. The V and J genes are TRBV29-1 and TRBJ1-5; 7 nucleotides in the junction match TRBD1. This receptor was obtained from a woman aged 18-29 years in good health. The DNA sequence reads TGCAGCGTTGCTCCAGGGGGGAACAGTCAGCCCCAGCATTTT. This codes for CSVAPGGNSQPQHF.